Below, one T cell receptor (beta chain) is given with its context. Its antigen remains unidentified. With 4 bases clipped from V and 3 bases from J, the junction kept 8 bases outside the gene matches. Germline V gene lookup returns CDR1 LGHDT and CDR2 YNNKEL (reference sequence). CDR3 length: 17 amino acids. The record originates from a study of T cell responses to AZD1222 COVID-19 vaccine. Study outcomes and limitations: Spike was spanned by vaccine-associated CD4 TCRs, with dominance at 160-218 and 743-854. Donors were largely white British and mainly female; clonal diversity was possibly underestimated. The study found Spike-specific TCR breadth and depth rose after two AZD1222 doses.

The repertoire was sequenced with immunoSEQ multiplex PCR; TCRdb's copy has only in-frame clones and lacks some. The sample yields approximately 100,000 clones, 90% to 95% seen once. This chain uses TRBV3-1 (or the pseudogene TRBV3-2) with TRBJ2-7; 14 bases are shared with TRBD2. The sequencing used peripheral blood, collected on day 0 of AZD1222 vaccination. This clonotype was obtained from an adult in good health. The CDR3: CASSRGGLAGANYEQYF. CDR3 sequence (DNA): TGTGCCAGCAGCCGGGGGGGACTAGCGGGAGCAAACTACGAGCAGTACTTC.